These 8 T cell receptor beta chains were all obtained from the same sample, sequenced in a study of blood T cell repertoires in COVID-19. Some clones are missing from TCRdb's copy, which holds only in-frame ones; the method was immunoSEQ multiplex PCR. The data contain 150,000 or so clones, 84% of them seen just once; the ten biggest clones take up about 12%. The specimen sequenced was PBMCs or T cells enriched from blood (not recorded which). The receptors shown here come from a man aged 50 to 60 who had recovered from COVID-19.

CDR3 sequence reads: CASSQRLTGAGDTEAFF. CDR3 coding DNA: TGTGCCAGCAGCCAACGACTGACAGGGGCGGGGGACACTGAAGCTTTCTTT. The chain joins TRBV14 to TRBJ1-1; 8 positions match TRBD1. This CDR3 is built from 17 residues. J gave up 3 bases and V 2 bases, and 11 bases lay outside the gene matches. Germline CDR1 reads SGHDN; CDR2 reads FVKESK.

The chain is built from TRBV30 and TRBJ1-2; 7 nucleotides match TRBD1. Germline assignment: CDR1 GTSNPN and CDR2 SVGIG (reference sequence). With V trimmed by 5 bases and J by 4 bases, 4 bases remained unmatched. This CDR3 region has 12 residues. The CDR3 DNA reads as TGTGCCTGGGCGACAGGGATCTATGGCTACACCTTC. It encodes CAWATGIYGYTF.

Comments on this clone: This sample includes further DNA sequences coding for the same CDR3. The chain links TRBV29-1 to TRBJ2-7; D not certain. The CDR3 is made up of 11 amino acids. V was clipped by 3 bases and J by 4 bases, with 7 bases between them. Germline-derived CDR1 and CDR2 are SQVTM and ANQGSEA. CDR3 region: CSVDRGYEQYF. The DNA of the CDR3 is TGCAGCGTTGATCGAGGTTACGAGCAGTACTTC.

This chain connects TRBV6-5 to TRBJ2-3; 14 nucleotides line up with TRBD2. V trimming: 10 bases; J trimming: 5 bases; junction bases outside the gene matches: 5. This CDR3 region has 14 residues. CDR1 and CDR2 (germline): MNHEY, SVGAGI. The CDR3 region is CATRLAGGGDTQYF. In nucleotides, the CDR3 is TGTGCCACCCGACTAGCGGGGGGGGGAGATACGCAGTATTTT.

V and J are TRBV4-1 and TRBJ2-2; 7 bases align to TRBD1. Germline CDR1 reads MGHRA; CDR2 reads YSYEKL. The CDR3 runs 16 residues. The ends lost 3 bases at V and 1 base at J; junction bases unmatched: 5. CDR3 in DNA: TGCGCCAGCAGCCAGCCGGGACAGAGGAACACCGGGGAGCTGTTTTTT. Amino acids: CASSQPGQRNTGELFF.

The chain links TRBV5-5 to TRBJ1-4; 7 bases map to TRBD1. There are 15 residues in the CDR3. The junction had 6 bases not matched to a gene; V was cut back by 2 bases and J by 5 bases. Germline-derived CDR1 and CDR2 are SGHKS and YYEKEE (reference sequence). As DNA, the CDR3 is TGTGCCAGCAGCTTTACAGGGGCCATAAATGAAAAACTGTTTTTT. This gives the protein CASSFTGAINEKLFF.

The V gene is TRBV7-6, the J gene TRBJ1-1, with D possibly TRBD1 on 5 matching bases. Trimming shortened V by 3 bases and J by 0 bases, and 11 bases separated the two germline ends. The CDR3 is 15 residues long. The germline gives CDR1 SGHVS, CDR2 FNYEAQ. This chain's CDR3 is CASSFGAYLNTEAFF. CDR3 nucleotides: TGTGCCAGCAGCTTTGGGGCCTACCTGAACACTGAAGCTTTCTTT.

V and J are TRBV2 and TRBJ2-1, with 7 bases aligning to TRBD1. Germline V gene lookup returns CDR1 SNHLY and CDR2 FYNNEI. The length of the CDR3 is 14 residues. Trimming at V came to 6 bases and at J to 5 bases, leaving 7 bases not matched to a gene. The CDR3, as DNA: TGTGCCAGCAGAAAACGGGACAGCCACAATGAGCAGTTCTTC. Amino acid sequence: CASRKRDSHNEQFF.